This T cell receptor (beta chain) was profiled in a study of cytomegalovirus exposure and HLA in healthy donors. Study results and caveats: A further, later analysis showed that HLA-associated TCR beta chains (compared with equally common others) were more clonally expanded. An analysis done earlier found most TCR beta V segments productive about 87% or about 30% of the time. In a later analysis, a missense DCLRE1C variant was linked to TCR beta V- and J-gene trimming.

The PCR contained 60 Vbeta and 13 Jbeta primers. Here immunoSEQ multiplex PCR was the method, and the copy in TCRdb shows in-frame clones only, minus some. In the table there are about 190,000 clones, about 69% of which are singletons. Germline values: CDR1 LGHNA, CDR2 YNFKEQ. Between the trimmed V and J ends, which lost 1 base and 4 bases, there was a span of 19 bases. The CDR3 is made up of 17 amino acids. In regard to this clone: Its specificity is unknown.

The donors were healthy bone marrow donors. The chain recombines TRBV4-2 with TRBJ2-5; D perhaps matches TRBD2 (6 bases). Input material: PBMCs. This receptor was identified in a young man in good health and CMV-seropositive. The CDR3 DNA is TGTGCCAGCAGCCAAGGGAGGCCCGGGACTCTTGGAGAGACCCAGTACTTC. It specifies CASSQGRPGTLGETQYF.